The clone carrying this TCR beta chain came up many times. The CDR3 is 15 residues long. Per germline, CDR1 SGHAT and CDR2 FQNNGV. V was clipped by 3 bases and J by 2 bases; unmatched bases: 5. For TCR beta, libraries came from iRepertoire HTBI primers and Arm-PCR of CDR3 regions. In TCRdb, the multiplex PCR reads were re-called with MiXCR into one record per CDR3 protein. The table lists about 450,000 distinct CDR3 sequences, about a sixth of them singletons. This entry is derived from a study of regulatory T cells in long-lasting Graves disease. This sample's time point: newly diagnosed GD, antithyroid drugs for less than 3 months. Isolated PBMC RNA provided the starting material for the TCR library. This sample also belongs to another study, concerning T cells in Graves' hyperthyroidism and ophthalmopathy. That paper notes: The HTBI set primed first-round TCR CDR3 RT-PCR.

Source: peripheral blood mononuclear cells (PBMCs), taken at new diagnosis, from a patient treated with antithyroid drugs. The chain carries TRBV11-2 and TRBJ2-7, with 9 positions matching TRBD2. This clonotype originated in a woman aged 25 to 39 with Graves disease. The CDR3 here is CASSFRTSAAYEQYF. The CDR3 nucleotides are TGTGCCAGCAGCTTTCGGACTAGCGCAGCCTACGAGCAGTACTTC.